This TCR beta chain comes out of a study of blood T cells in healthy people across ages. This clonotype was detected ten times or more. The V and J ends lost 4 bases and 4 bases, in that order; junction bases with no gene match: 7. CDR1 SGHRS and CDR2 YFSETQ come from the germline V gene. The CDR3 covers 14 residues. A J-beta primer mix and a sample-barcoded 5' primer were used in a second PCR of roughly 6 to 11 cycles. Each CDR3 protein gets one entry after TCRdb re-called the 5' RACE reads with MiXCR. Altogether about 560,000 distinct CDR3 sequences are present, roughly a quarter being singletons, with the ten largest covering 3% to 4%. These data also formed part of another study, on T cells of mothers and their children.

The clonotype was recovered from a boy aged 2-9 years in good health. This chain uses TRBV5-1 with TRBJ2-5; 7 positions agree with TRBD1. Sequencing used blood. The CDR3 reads CASSDDRVPETQYF. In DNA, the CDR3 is TGCGCCAGCAGCGACGACAGGGTTCCAGAGACCCAGTACTTC.